The clone carrying this T cell receptor beta chain was recorded once. Its antigen remains unknown. Measured with immunoSEQ multiplex PCR; TCRdb has only the in-frame clones, and not every one. Of 250,000 or so clones in the sample, about 90% were seen once. This sample is part of a study of cytomegalovirus exposure and HLA in healthy donors. Looking at the study overall: The roughly 120 validation repertoires matched the approximately 700 first-cohort repertoires in platform, a later analysis reported. Overall study findings and caveats: Listed as cytomegalovirus-associated were about 160 TCR beta chains. The study found most TCR sequences rare, yet found some public TCRs in many donors.

The 120-subject validation cohort, separate from the approximately 630-subject first cohort, included the donors. The length of the CDR3 is 15 residues. CDR1 SQVTM and CDR2 ANQGSEA come from the germline V gene. V was trimmed by 7 bases and J by 2 bases, leaving 21 bases between them. This sequence joins TRBV29-1 and TRBJ2-7; maybe TRBD1 (5 bases). The sequencing sample was made of PBMCs. The receptor comes from a man aged 18 to 30 in good health and CMV-seropositive. The CDR3 protein is CSASPGRIYTYEQYF. The DNA of the CDR3 is TGCAGCGCGTCTCCAGGGCGGATATATACCTACGAGCAGTACTTC.